Following are 13 T cell receptor beta chains from one sample sequenced in a study of blood T cell repertoires in COVID-19. Repertoires were generated with immunoSEQ multiplex PCR, while TCRdb's copy carries only in-frame clones and drops some. The data show roughly 77,000 clones, roughly 85% seen once. The sample comprised peripheral blood. These receptors were obtained from a man between 60 and 75 years old with active or convalescent COVID-19.

This chain links TRBV12-5 with TRBJ2-5; TRBD2 is a possible D gene (5 bases). CDR3 length: 13 residues. Germline V gene data show CDR1 as LGHNT and CDR2 as FRNRAP. V lost 1 base and J lost 5, with 8 bases in between. Here the CDR3 DNA reads TGTGCTAGTGGTTTGGAAAGGAGGGAGACCCAGTACTTC. This sequence encodes CASGLERRETQYF.

This chain joins TRBV7-6 and TRBJ1-1, with a tentative D call TRBD1 (6 bases). This CDR3 region has 14 residues. Trimming took off 4 bases at V and 1 base at J, with 10 bases between the two ends. CDR1 is SGHVS, CDR2 FNYEAQ, per germline. CDR3 region: CASSSRGTNTEAFF. The CDR3 DNA reads as TGTGCCAGCAGCTCCAGGGGCACGAACACTGAAGCTTTCTTT.

CDR3 sequence reads: CASSKTPGGEGIYGYTF. CDR3 DNA sequence: TGTGCCAGTAGTAAGACCCCTGGAGGGGAAGGCATCTATGGCTACACCTTC. The chain joins TRBV19 to TRBJ1-2; TRBD1 is a possible D gene (5 bases). The CDR3 extends over 17 amino acids. V was pared by 4 bases and J by 4 bases, with 22 bases between. Germline V gives CDR1 LNHDA, CDR2 SQIVND (reference sequence).

This clone has more than one count but fewer than ten. This chain links TRBV27 with TRBJ2-2; TRBD1 matches at 10 bases. CDR1 MNHEY and CDR2 SMNVEV come from the germline V gene (reference sequence). CDR3 size: 16 residues. V was pared by 6 bases and J by 5 bases, with 9 bases of the junction left unmatched. The CDR3 spells CASSGQGEKRTGELFF. The CDR3 DNA reads TGTGCCAGCAGCGGACAGGGGGAAAAAAGGACCGGGGAGCTGTTTTTT.

The gene calls are TRBV6-2 or TRBV6-3 and TRBJ1-2; 7 positions match TRBD1. The CDR3 covers 15 residues. Germline V CDR1 and CDR2: MNHEY, SVGEGT. The J segment lost 0 bases and the V segment lost 5 bases, leaving 6 bases of the junction unmatched. The CDR3 here is CASSRGTATNYGYTF. The CDR3 nucleotides read TGTGCCAGCAGTAGAGGGACAGCCACTAACTATGGCTACACCTTC.

The chain employs TRBV11-2 and TRBJ2-3; 11 nucleotides match TRBD2. Germline values: CDR1 SGHAT, CDR2 FQNNGV. The CDR3 consists of 14 residues. Losses at the gene ends were 5 bases for V and 8 bases for J; bases not matched to a gene: 6. CDR3 in DNA: TGTGCCAGCAGCGAGACTAGCGGGGTTGCTACGCAGTATTTT. Amino acid sequence: CASSETSGVATQYF.

V is TRBV24-1 and J is TRBJ2-3; 9 bases line up with TRBD2. Germline V gives CDR1 KGHDR, CDR2 SFDVKD. The CDR3 extends over 14 amino acids. Trimming at V came to 7 bases and at J to 8 bases, leaving 9 bases not matched to a gene. The CDR3 reads CATRGQRGDFTQYF. Here the CDR3 DNA reads TGTGCCACCAGGGGGCAGCGGGGGGATTTTACGCAGTATTTT.

The chain has TRBV7-9 and TRBJ2-3; D is ambiguous. The CDR3 runs to 14 residues. Germline V gives CDR1 SEHNR, CDR2 FQNEAQ (reference sequence). Trimming took off 2 bases at V and 0 bases at J, with 6 bases between the two ends. Here the CDR3 DNA reads TGTGCCAGCAGCTTACGTACTAGCACAGATACGCAGTATTTT. This encodes CASSLRTSTDTQYF.

This sequence joins TRBV3-1 (or the pseudogene TRBV3-2) and TRBJ2-1, with 14 bases aligning to TRBD2. Germline lookup yields CDR1 LGHDT and CDR2 YNNKEL (reference sequence). The CDR3 runs 19 residues. V lost 2 bases, J lost 7 bases, and 13 bases stayed unmatched. The CDR3 is CASSQILWTSGGTVNEQFF. In DNA form, the CDR3 reads TGTGCCAGCAGCCAAATCCTATGGACTAGCGGGGGGACAGTGAATGAGCAGTTCTTC.

There are a few counts of this clone. The chain is built from TRBV7-6 and TRBJ2-5, with TRBD1 matching 12 bases. The CDR3 consists of 16 residues. CDR1 SGHVS and CDR2 FNYEAQ come from the germline V gene. J lost 4 bases, V lost 0 bases, and 3 bases had no gene match. CDR3 nucleotides: TGTGCCAGCAGCTTAGCGGGACAGGGGGCGGGAGAGACCCAGTACTTC. This translates into CASSLAGQGAGETQYF. The whole variable domain, remainder taken from reference TRBV7-6 and TRBJ2-5, is GAGVSQSPRYKVTKRGQDVALRCDPISGHVSLYWYRQALGQGPEFLTYFNYEAQQDKSGLPNDRFSAERPEGSISTLTIQRTEQRDSAMYRCASSLAGQGAGETQYFGPGTRLLVL.

This clone appeared many times. The sample has other DNA sequences that encode this CDR3 too. V is TRBV6-1 and J is TRBJ1-1; D unresolved. The germline CDR1 and CDR2 sequences are MNHNS and SASEGT. Deletions cut 1 base from V and 1 base from J, with 4 bases between. This CDR3 region has 13 residues. CDR3: CASSEVRNTEAFF. The CDR3 nucleotides are TGTGCCAGCAGTGAAGTGAGGAACACTGAAGCTTTCTTT.

This chain uses TRBV5-4 with TRBJ1-2; D gene unclear. V was pared by 0 bases and J by 8 bases, with 8 bases between. Germline values: CDR1 SGHNT, CDR2 YYREEE (reference sequence). This CDR3 region has 12 residues. Written as DNA, the CDR3 is TGTGCCAGCAGCTTGGCACGGGTAGGCTACACCTTC. Translation: CASSLARVGYTF.

The J gene is TRBJ2-7, the V gene TRBV29-1; TRBD1 is a possible D gene (5 bases). The CDR3 spans 13 residues. The germline gives CDR1 SQVTM, CDR2 ANQGSEA. Trimming took off 5 bases at V and 2 bases at J, with 13 bases between the two ends. The CDR3 DNA reads TGCAGCGTTATCCCAGGGTCGGCCTACGAGCAGTACTTC. Translation: CSVIPGSAYEQYF.